Below are 11 T cell receptor beta chains sequenced from a single sample in a study of blood T cell repertoires in COVID-19. Libraries were prepared by immunoSEQ multiplex PCR; TCRdb keeps only in-frame clonotypes and omits some of them. The profile shows 90,000 or so clones, roughly 88% of them singletons. The material sequenced was peripheral blood. These receptor sequences come from a human donor in a cohort sampled during active COVID-19.

This chain links TRBV19 with TRBJ2-2; 9 nucleotides match TRBD1. Germline V gives CDR1 LNHDA, CDR2 SQIVND (reference sequence). The CDR3 is made up of 16 amino acids. Losses at the gene ends were 3 bases for V and 2 bases for J; bases not matched to a gene: 4. The CDR3 DNA sequence: TGTGCCAGTAGTATGAGGGGACAGGGTAACACCGGGGAGCTGTTTTTT. It yields the protein CASSMRGQGNTGELFF.

The chain is built from TRBV28 and TRBJ1-6; 8 nucleotides agree with TRBD1. The CDR3 contains 19 residues. Losses at the gene ends were 7 bases for V and 6 bases for J; bases not matched to a gene: 20. The V gene's germline CDR1 is MDHEN and CDR2 SYDVKM. This CDR3 is CASNPLGQGALGPNSPLHF. CDR3 coding DNA: TGTGCCAGCAACCCCTTGGGGCAGGGGGCTTTAGGTCCTAATTCACCCCTCCACTTT.

The count of this clone is one. The chain recombines TRBV10-3 with TRBJ1-6, with D tentatively TRBD1 (5 bases). The V end lost 2 bases, the J end lost 9 bases, and 17 bases lay between the germline ends. The CDR3 runs to 16 residues. Germline V lookup: CDR1 ENHRY, CDR2 SYGVKD. The CDR3 loop is CAISERPNSRGSPLHF. The CDR3 nucleotides read TGTGCCATCAGTGAGAGACCGAACTCAAGGGGTTCACCCCTCCACTTT.

The chain recombines TRBV28 with TRBJ2-7; 8 positions agree with TRBD2. Losses at the gene ends were 4 bases for V and 1 base for J; bases not matched to a gene: 9. The CDR3 runs 16 residues. Per germline, CDR1 MDHEN and CDR2 SYDVKM. This CDR3 is CASSSWSSGSSYEQYF. The CDR3 DNA sequence: TGTGCCAGCAGTTCCTGGTCCAGCGGGAGTTCCTACGAGCAGTACTTC.

The CDR3 DNA is TGTGCCTGGTCTCCCGGGACAGGGAGTGGTCAGCCCCAGCATTTT. Translated, it gives CAWSPGTGSGQPQHF. The chain is built from TRBV30 and TRBJ1-5, with 9 bases that match TRBD1. Trimming cost V 5 bases and J 6 bases; bases outside gene matches: 11. The germline CDR1 and CDR2 sequences are GTSNPN and SVGIG (reference sequence). This CDR3 region has 15 residues. Drawing the rest from reference TRBV30 and TRBJ1-5, the complete variable domain is SQTIHQWPATLVQPVGSPLSLECTVEGTSNPNLYWYRQAAGRGLQLLFYSVGIGQISSEVPQNLSASRPQDRQFILSSKKLLLSDSGFYLCAWSPGTGSGQPQHFGDGTRLSIL.

The chain links TRBV28 to TRBJ2-1; no clear D. Trimming removed 1 base at V and 2 bases at J, with 15 bases between. The CDR3 is 17 residues long. Per the germline V gene, CDR1 is MDHEN and CDR2 is SYDVKM. CDR3 DNA: TGTGCCAGCAGTTTATTGAGGTCGCCCTATACCTACAATGAGCAGTTCTTC. Translated: CASSLLRSPYTYNEQFF.

The chain links TRBV2 to TRBJ1-4; TRBD1 is a possible D gene (6 bases). CDR1 is SNHLY and CDR2 is FYNNEI in the germline V gene. The germline V and J ends were trimmed by 8 bases and 8 bases, with 15 bases remaining between them. The CDR3 sequence is 13 residues long. The CDR3, as DNA: TGTGCCAGCCTTACAGGGAAGGGAGAAAAACTGTTTTTT. Its protein is CASLTGKGEKLFF.

This clone has only one observation. The gene calls are TRBV9 and TRBJ2-5, with TRBD1 matching over 10 bases. J was trimmed by 7 bases and V by 2 bases; bases with no gene match: 5. This CDR3 contains 14 residues. Per the germline V gene, CDR1 is SGDLS and CDR2 is YYNGEE. DNA of the CDR3: TGTGCCAGCAGCGTCGGACAGGGGGACGGGACCCAGTACTTC. Encoded protein: CASSVGQGDGTQYF.

The chain combines TRBV9 with TRBJ2-7; 11 bases map to TRBD2. From germline, CDR1 is SGDLS and CDR2 YYNGEE. This CDR3 has 15 residues. Unmatched junction bases numbered 5, after V lost 0 bases and J lost 6 bases. The CDR3 loop is CASSVGVAGGGEQYF. Written as DNA, the CDR3 is TGTGCCAGCAGCGTAGGGGTAGCGGGAGGGGGCGAGCAGTACTTC.

The chain uses TRBV11-2 and TRBJ2-2; D uncertain. CDR1 and CDR2 (germline): SGHAT, FQNNGV. Trimming shortened V by 3 bases and J by 5 bases, and 4 bases separated the two germline ends. This CDR3 is built from 12 residues. The CDR3 DNA is TGTGCCAGCAGCTTCGGGACCGGGGAGCTGTTTTTT. It yields the protein CASSFGTGELFF.

V usage is TRBV7-2 and J usage is TRBJ2-7; 11 bases map to TRBD2. The CDR3 spans 15 residues. Germline trimming cut 1 base from V and 4 bases from J; bases unmatched to any gene: 3. The V gene's germline CDR1 is SGHTA and CDR2 FQGNSA. CDR3 nucleotide sequence: TGTGCCAGCAGCTTAGTAGCGGGGGGGCGTTACGAGCAGTACTTC. Amino acids: CASSLVAGGRYEQYF. Full variable domain (rest looked up from reference TRBV7-2 and TRBJ2-7): GAGVSQSPSNKVTEKGKDVELRCDPISGHTALYWYRQSLGQGLEFLIYFQGNSAPDKSGLPSDRFSAERTGGSVSTLTIQRTQQEDSAVYLCASSLVAGGRYEQYFGPGTRLTVT.